A selection of T cell receptor beta chains follows, all from one sample in a study of Tregs in tolerant kidney transplant recipients. TCRdb keeps only in-frame clones here, not all; method: immunoSEQ multiplex PCR. This table holds tens of thousands of clones, 93% found once. The sample consisted of CD4+ T cells from blood, taken before the transplant. These receptors all stem from a human donor who received a combined kidney and bone marrow transplant. Both conserved end residues are part of each CDR3. D genes are given only for firm matches. Size values are once, few and many counts, or a class for expanded clones, and some rows have none.

CDR3aa,CDR3nt,d_gene,abundance,j_gene,v_gene
CASSFLAGGTNEQFF,TGCGCCAGCAGCTTTCTGGCGGGAGGGACCAATGAGCAGTTCTTC,TRBD2,-,TRBJ2-1,TRBV5-1
CASSLGVAGPYEQYF,TGTGCCAGCAGCTTGGGGGTAGCGGGCCCCTACGAGCAGTACTTC,TRBD2,-,TRBJ2-7,TRBV5-4
CASRIPPGQGKETQYF,TGTGCCAGCAGGATCCCCCCGGGACAGGGGAAGGAGACCCAGTACTTC,TRBD1,once,TRBJ2-5,TRBV28
CATSRGTGVQPQHF,TGTGCCACCAGCAGAGGCACGGGGGTTCAGCCCCAGCATTTT,-,once,TRBJ1-5,TRBV15
CASSSIGGDTEAFF,TGTGCCAGCAGCAGCATCGGGGGTGACACTGAAGCTTTCTTT,-,once,TRBJ1-1,TRBV5-4
CASSEWSEAFF,TGTGCCAGCAGTGAATGGAGTGAAGCTTTCTTT,-,few,TRBJ1-1,TRBV2
CASSLLASLTTSTDTQYF,TGTGCCAGCAGTTTATTAGCGTCACTTACTACTAGCACAGATACGCAGTATTTT,-,-,TRBJ2-3,TRBV28
CSVEDWAGYAGELFF,TGCAGCGTTGAAGATTGGGCAGGGTATGCCGGGGAGCTGTTTTTT,-,-,TRBJ2-2,TRBV29-1
CASAGSSGDTQYF,TGTGCCAGCGCGGGATCTTCGGGAGATACGCAGTATTTT,-,-,TRBJ2-3,TRBV7-2
CASSGGYNTDTQYF,TGTGCCAGCAGTGGCGGGTATAACACAGATACGCAGTATTTT,-,-,TRBJ2-3,TRBV6-1
CASSPLGWGGRGANVLTF,TGTGCCAGCAGCCCCCTGGGGTGGGGGGGGCGCGGGGCCAACGTCCTGACTTTC,-,-,TRBJ2-6,TRBV7-3
CASSSQGNYGYTF,TGTGCCAGCAGCTCACAGGGGAACTATGGCTACACCTTC,TRBD1,-,TRBJ1-2,TRBV7-2
CASSPGQEINEKLFF,TGTGCCAGCTCACCGGGACAGGAGATTAATGAAAAACTGTTTTTT,TRBD1,-,TRBJ1-4,TRBV18
CASSGGHRSYNEQFF,TGTGCCAGTAGCGGGGGGCATCGCTCCTACAATGAGCAGTTCTTC,-,-,TRBJ2-1,TRBV19
CASSLGQNTEAFF,TGTGCCAGCAGCTTGGGACAGAACACTGAAGCTTTCTTT,-,-,TRBJ1-1,TRBV7-2
CASSRQIYEQYF,TGTGCCAGCAGCAGACAGATCTACGAGCAGTACTTC,-,-,TRBJ2-7,TRBV2
CASSVASGSDEQFF,TGTGCCAGCAGCGTAGCCAGCGGGAGCGATGAGCAGTTCTTC,TRBD2,once,TRBJ2-1,TRBV9
CASSQDLRGQVIDEKLFF,TGTGCCAGCAGCCAAGACTTAAGGGGGCAGGTAATTGATGAAAAACTGTTTTTT,TRBD1,-,TRBJ1-4,TRBV4-2
CASSDSQREIDTQYF,TGTGCCAGCAGTGACTCGCAGCGGGAGATAGATACGCAGTATTTT,TRBD2,-,TRBJ2-3,TRBV6-4
CASSNRLALTDTQYF,TGTGCCAGCAGCAACCGACTAGCTCTCACAGATACGCAGTATTTT,TRBD2,-,TRBJ2-3,TRBV9
CASSLNYGYTF,TGTGCCAGTAGCCTTAACTATGGCTACACCTTC,-,once,TRBJ1-2,TRBV19
CASGGRETQYF,TGTGCCAGTGGGGGCCGGGAGACCCAGTACTTC,-,-,TRBJ2-5,TRBV27
CASRLQGGYGYTF,TGTGCCAGTAGATTACAGGGGGGCTATGGCTACACCTTC,TRBD1,-,TRBJ1-2,TRBV19
CASSFGDRETDTQYF,TGCGCCAGCAGCTTCGGGGACAGGGAAACAGATACGCAGTATTTT,TRBD1,once,TRBJ2-3,TRBV5-1
CASSRDRVGTEAFF,TGCGCCAGCAGTCGGGACAGGGTAGGCACTGAAGCTTTCTTT,TRBD1,once,TRBJ1-1,TRBV5-1
CASSVASLGDTQYF,TGTGCCAGCAGCGTGGCTAGCTTAGGGGATACGCAGTATTTT,-,-,TRBJ2-3,TRBV9
CASSAQGNEQYF,TGTGCCAGCAGCGCGCAGGGGAACGAGCAGTACTTC,-,once,TRBJ2-7,TRBV9
CASSLSRGEEKLFF,TGTGCCAGCAGTTTATCCAGGGGCGAGGAAAAACTGTTTTTT,-,-,TRBJ1-4,TRBV27